The entry below gives a single T cell receptor (beta chain) sequence along with its context. This record belongs to a study of cytomegalovirus exposure and HLA in healthy donors. PCR was performed using 60 Vbeta and 13 Jbeta primers. The repertoire was sequenced with immunoSEQ multiplex PCR; TCRdb's copy has only in-frame clones and lacks some. Among 170,000 or so clones listed, roughly three quarters were seen once. V lost 0 bases to trimming and J lost 1 base, with 5 bases between them. The CDR3 totals 13 residues. The V gene's germline CDR1 is SGHRS and CDR2 YFSETQ. The V and J genes are TRBV5-1 and TRBJ2-7; D gene ambiguous. Sequenced material: PBMCs. This receptor was identified in a woman between 50 and 59 years old in good health and CMV-seropositive. The CDR3 DNA is TGCGCCAGCAGCTTGGACATTTCCTACGAGCAGTACTTC. Protein sequence: CASSLDISYEQYF.